These 23 T cell receptor beta chains originate from one sample sequenced in a study of shared clonotypes between healthy human individuals. Here immunoSEQ multiplex PCR was the method, and the copy in TCRdb shows in-frame clones only, minus some. The table has roughly 2.1 million clones, around 93% seen once; the top ten hold 1.7%. Selected positively for CCR7 and CD45RO-negative, naive CD8 cells excluded terminally differentiated effector memory CD45RA+ cells. The sequencing sample was made of naive CD8+ T cells from PBMCs. The receptors here all came from a man younger than 35 in good health. Some clones in this sample may be carry-over from other donors' samples.

The rearrangement links TRBV25-1 to TRBJ1-2; D uncertain. V lost 4 bases and J 3 bases, leaving 9 bases between the germline ends. Per the germline V gene, CDR1 is MGHDK and CDR2 is SYGVNS. The CDR3 has 13 residues. CDR3 sequence reads: CASSAHGYYGYTF. CDR3 bases: TGTGCCAGCAGTGCCCACGGGTACTATGGCTACACCTTC.

The chain links TRBV11-2 to TRBJ2-1; D remains ambiguous. V gave up 4 bases and J gave up 8 bases, with 18 bases separating them. The germline V gene encodes CDR1 SGHAT and CDR2 FQNNGV. There are 15 residues in the CDR3. The CDR3 coding sequence is TGTGCCAGCAGCTCGCGTGTGCGTCTAGACGATGAGCAGTTCTTC. Translation gives CASSSRVRLDDEQFF.

The chain carries TRBV9 and TRBJ2-2, with 10 bases matching TRBD2. V lost 0 bases and J lost 3; bases outside the gene matches: 8. CDR3 length: 18 residues. CDR1 and CDR2 (germline): SGDLS, YYNGEE. CDR3 sequence reads: CASSVDLAGAIYTGELFF. For the CDR3, the DNA is TGTGCCAGCAGCGTAGATCTAGCGGGAGCTATTTACACCGGGGAGCTGTTTTTT.

The rearrangement uses TRBV9 and TRBJ2-1; TRBD2 matches at 8 bases. V lost 7 bases and J lost 9; bases outside the gene matches: 12. There are 14 residues in the CDR3. In germline, CDR1 is SGDLS, CDR2 YYNGEE. CDR3 nucleotide sequence: TGTGCCAGCGGCCCGGTAGCGGGAATGGGTGAGCAGTTCTTC. Translating it yields CASGPVAGMGEQFF.

Turning to this clone: Additional DNA sequences in this sample encode the identical CDR3. The chain couples TRBV7-9 to TRBJ1-4; D gene ambiguous. The CDR3 totals 13 residues. CDR1 and CDR2 from the germline V gene are SEHNR and FQNEAQ (reference sequence). V shed 5 bases and J shed 5 bases, with 9 bases lying between them. In DNA, the CDR3 is TGTGCCAGCAGCCTATCAGAGAATGAAAAACTGTTTTTT. Protein product: CASSLSENEKLFF.

V usage is TRBV27 and J usage is TRBJ2-7; the match to TRBD1 covers 11 bases. Germline CDR1 and CDR2: MNHEY and SMNVEV (reference sequence). There are 15 residues in the CDR3. V was clipped by 5 bases and J by 6 bases; unmatched bases: 9. The CDR3 DNA reads as TGTGCCAGCAGTCCATCTTGGACAGGGGGCCTCGAGCAGTACTTC. Residues: CASSPSWTGGLEQYF.

The chain recombines TRBV28 with TRBJ2-1, with 8 bases that match TRBD2. With 6 bases clipped from V and 5 bases from J, the junction kept 12 bases outside the gene matches. The CDR3 sequence is 16 residues long. Germline assignment: CDR1 MDHEN and CDR2 SYDVKM. Written as DNA, the CDR3 is TGTGCCAGCAGCCCGGGGGGGGAGGGCATCAACAATGAGCAGTTCTTC. This codes for CASSPGGEGINNEQFF.

This chain uses TRBV30 with TRBJ1-5; tentatively, D is TRBD1 (6 bases). The CDR3 runs 15 residues. Trimming removed 2 bases from V and 1 base from J, with 12 bases in between. Looked up from germline, CDR1 is GTSNPN and CDR2 is SVGIG (reference sequence). CDR3 nucleotide sequence: TGTGCCTGGAGTTCCGGGACACTCAGCAATCAGCCCCAGCATTTT. Translated, it gives CAWSSGTLSNQPQHF.

This chain's CDR3 is CASDTGVGEQYF. The CDR3 DNA reads TGTGCCAGCGACACAGGGGTGGGTGAGCAGTACTTC. V is TRBV28 and J is TRBJ2-7, with TRBD1 matching 7 bases. J gave up 7 bases and V 8 bases, and 8 bases lay outside the gene matches. The CDR3 sequence is 12 residues long. Germline V gives CDR1 MDHEN, CDR2 SYDVKM. The full variable domain, with the rest looked up from reference TRBV28 and TRBJ2-7, is DVKVTQSSRYLVKRTGEKVFLECVQDMDHENMFWYRQDPGLGLRLIYFSYDVKMKEKGDIPEGYSVSREKKERFSLILESASTNQTSMYLCASDTGVGEQYFGPGTRLTVT.

On this clone: The sample contains more than one DNA sequence encoding this CDR3. The J gene is TRBJ2-1, the V gene TRBV27; 8 bases align to TRBD1. In germline, CDR1 is MNHEY, CDR2 SMNVEV (reference sequence). Trimming removed 5 bases from V and 1 base from J; junction bases left unmatched: 4. The CDR3 has 15 amino acids. CDR3 nucleotides: TGTGCCAGCAGTGCATACAGGGGGTCCTACAATGAGCAGTTCTTC. This translates into CASSAYRGSYNEQFF.

The rearrangement joins TRBV19 to TRBJ1-1, with D possibly matching TRBD1 (5 bases). The CDR3 contains 15 residues. The germline gives CDR1 LNHDA, CDR2 SQIVND (reference sequence). The V end lost 7 bases, the J end lost 0 bases, and 15 bases lay between the germline ends. The CDR3 sequence is CASTTRDGVNTEAFF. The CDR3 bases are TGTGCCAGTACCACGAGGGACGGAGTGAACACTGAAGCTTTCTTT.

The chain has TRBV7-8 and TRBJ1-2; D remains unclear. In germline, CDR1 is SGHVS, CDR2 FQNEAQ. Trimming pared 5 bases from V and 3 bases from J, leaving 13 bases between. The CDR3 sequence is 14 residues long. The CDR3, as DNA: TGTGCCAGCAGCAAGACACCCCTCTACTATGGCTACACCTTC. Translation: CASSKTPLYYGYTF.

The chain carries TRBV28 and TRBJ1-4, with a weak D call TRBD1 (5 bases). V was cut by 5 bases and J by 5 bases, with 15 bases left in between. Looked up from germline, CDR1 is MDHEN and CDR2 is SYDVKM. There are 15 residues in the CDR3. The CDR3 spells CASSIRDGVNEKLFF. The CDR3 DNA sequence: TGTGCCAGCAGTATCCGGGACGGTGTGAATGAAAAACTGTTTTTT.

The chain carries TRBV2 and TRBJ2-6; 7 bases are shared with TRBD1. CDR3 length: 19 amino acids. CDR1 is SNHLY, CDR2 FYNNEI, per germline. The trim removed 11 bases at V and 0 bases at J, leaving 19 bases unmatched. This chain's CDR3 is CAFHYPGQTFSSGANVLTF. DNA of the CDR3: TGTGCCTTTCATTACCCGGGACAGACTTTTTCCTCTGGGGCCAACGTCCTGACTTTC.

The chain employs TRBV5-4 and TRBJ2-1; TRBD2 aligns across 12 bases. Germline CDR1 SGHNT, CDR2 YYREEE (reference sequence). The CDR3 spans 15 residues. The V gene end was trimmed by 5 bases and the J gene end by 4 bases; junction bases not matched to a gene: 4. In nucleotides, the CDR3 is TGTGCCAGCAGTTCCGGGACTAGCGGGTACAATGAGCAGTTCTTC. It is translated as CASSSGTSGYNEQFF.

The V gene is TRBV6-5, the J gene TRBJ2-1, with 11 bases aligning to TRBD2. The CDR3 consists of 15 residues. Germline-derived CDR1 and CDR2 are MNHEY and SVGAGI. V shed 6 bases and J 7 bases; nucleotides not matched to a gene: 8. CDR3 in amino acids: CASRRTSGLRNEQFF. The DNA for the CDR3 is TGTGCCAGCAGACGGACTAGCGGGTTGAGGAATGAGCAGTTCTTC.

The chain has TRBV12-5 and TRBJ2-1, with D uncertain. Trimming pared 5 bases from V and 6 bases from J, leaving 8 bases between. Germline values: CDR1 LGHNT, CDR2 FRNRAP. This CDR3 is built from 12 residues. The CDR3 coding sequence is TGTGCTAGTGGTCCTCGGCTCAATGAGCAGTTCTTC. Protein sequence: CASGPRLNEQFF.

The chain employs TRBV6-1 and TRBJ1-3, with a weak D call TRBD1 (5 bases). The length of the CDR3 is 15 residues. Trimming pared 8 bases from V and 0 bases from J, leaving 14 bases between. Germline V CDR1 and CDR2: MNHNS, SASEGT. CDR3 in DNA: TGTGCCAGCCGGGACGGACCTTACTCTGGAAACACCATATATTTT. Its protein product is CASRDGPYSGNTIYF.

The chain recombines TRBV7-2 with TRBJ1-2; 9 bases map to TRBD1. The length of the CDR3 is 15 residues. Trimming cost V 1 base and J 3 bases; bases outside gene matches: 3. CDR1 is SGHTA and CDR2 is FQGNSA in the germline V gene. Here the CDR3 DNA reads TGTGCCAGCAGCTTAGAAGGGACAGGGTACTATGGCTACACCTTC. It yields the protein CASSLEGTGYYGYTF.

The CDR3 reads CASSLERGYYGYTF. The CDR3 DNA reads TGTGCCAGCAGCTTGGAGAGGGGGTACTATGGCTACACCTTC. The V call is TRBV5-4, the J call TRBJ1-2, with D possibly matching TRBD1 (6 bases). The CDR3 has 14 amino acids. Trimming cost V 0 bases and J 3 bases, with 9 bases left between them. The germline V gene has CDR1 SGHNT and CDR2 YYREEE (reference sequence).

This rearrangement joins TRBV11-2 to TRBJ2-7, with TRBD2 as a possible D gene (5 bases). V lost 4 bases and J lost 6, with 25 bases in between. The CDR3 loop spans 17 amino acids. The V gene's germline CDR1 is SGHAT and CDR2 FQNNGV. The CDR3 reads CASSSPMVLGNSLEQYF. CDR3 DNA sequence: TGTGCCAGCAGCTCCCCCATGGTCCTCGGGAACTCTCTCGAGCAGTACTTC.

A note on this clone: The same CDR3 is also encoded by other DNA sequences in this sample. The V call is TRBV27, the J call TRBJ2-1; perhaps TRBD2 as D (6 bases). Looked up from germline, CDR1 is MNHEY and CDR2 is SMNVEV (reference sequence). This CDR3 is built from 14 residues. V lost 2 bases and J lost 1, with 6 bases in between. The CDR3 protein is CASSLGTSYNEQFF. CDR3 sequence (DNA): TGTGCCAGCAGTTTAGGGACTTCCTACAATGAGCAGTTCTTC.

This chain uses TRBV7-8 with TRBJ2-7, with D maybe TRBD2 (6 bases). Germline values: CDR1 SGHVS, CDR2 FQNEAQ. Deletions cut 9 bases from V and 7 bases from J, with 16 bases between. This CDR3 is built from 12 residues. The CDR3: CASSPLGREQYF. The DNA for the CDR3 is TGTGCCAGTAGCCCCCTGGGGAGGGAGCAGTACTTC.